This T cell receptor (beta chain) comes out of a study of cytomegalovirus exposure and HLA in healthy donors. The assay was immunoSEQ multiplex PCR, and TCRdb's table has in-frame clones only and misses some. The sample includes some 150,000 clones, roughly 87% of them seen just once. V dropped 0 bases and J dropped 1 base, with 15 bases sitting between them. CDR3 length equals 17 residues. From germline, CDR1 is MNHNS and CDR2 SASEGT. The chain carries TRBV6-1 and TRBJ1-2, with D tentatively TRBD1 (5 bases). The source of this sequence is a man in his late teens or twenties in good health and CMV-seropositive. Input material: PBMCs. CDR3 DNA sequence: TGTGCCAGCAGTGAAGCGAGAACTCCGGGGGTTAACTATGGCTACACCTTC. Encoded protein: CASSEARTPGVNYGYTF.